A single sample is the source of the 27 T cell receptor beta chains below, sequenced in a study of CD8 T cells in Susac syndrome. Random hexamers primed reverse transcription of roughly 0.5 to 1 ug RNA. TCRdb recomputed calls from the immunoSEQ multiplex PCR reads with MiXCR, one row per CDR3 protein. The data show 150,000 or so distinct CDR3 sequences, with around 94% seen just once and approximately 0.094% held by the top ten. The sample consisted of CD4+ T cells from PBMCs. These receptors came from a human donor with multiple sclerosis.

The CDR3 DNA reads as TGTGCCAGCACCTGGGGGTGGGGGACTGAAGCTTTCTTT. It translates to CASTWGWGTEAFF. The chain recombines TRBV12-3 or TRBV12-4 with TRBJ1-1; the D gene is possibly TRBD1 (5 bases). CDR3 size: 13 residues. Trimming pared 7 bases from V and 5 bases from J, leaving 14 bases between.

The chain employs TRBV3-1 and TRBJ1-4, with D maybe TRBD1 (6 bases). Germline V lookup: CDR1 LGHDT, CDR2 YNNKEL (reference sequence). The germline V and J ends were trimmed by 2 bases and 5 bases, with 15 bases remaining between them. The CDR3 runs 16 residues. CDR3 loop: CASSQRDIYLNEKLFF. In DNA form, the CDR3 reads TGTGCCAGCAGCCAACGGGACATTTACCTAAATGAAAAACTGTTTTTT.

The V and J genes are TRBV5-4 and TRBJ2-6, with a possible D match to TRBD1 (5 bases). V was trimmed by 3 bases and J by 3 bases, leaving 10 bases between them. Germline V gene sequence: CDR1 SGHNT, CDR2 YYREEE (reference sequence). This CDR3 spans 15 amino acids. The DNA for the CDR3 is TGTGCCAGCAGCTCCAGGGTAGGTGGGGCCAACGTCCTGACTTTC. This sequence encodes CASSSRVGGANVLTF.

The sample holds one count of this clonotype. The chain recombines TRBV5-1 with TRBJ1-3; D uncertain. This CDR3 spans 17 amino acids. Germline CDR1 reads SGHRS; CDR2 reads YFSETQ. V was clipped by 4 bases and J by 1 base, with 18 bases between them. CDR3 loop: CASSPVVQTTSGNTIYF. As DNA, the CDR3 is TGCGCCAGCAGCCCGGTCGTGCAAACCACTTCTGGAAACACCATATATTTT.

CDR3 region: CSVETSVNTEAFF. The CDR3 DNA is TGCAGCGTTGAAACGTCGGTGAACACTGAAGCTTTCTTT. This chain joins TRBV29-1 and TRBJ1-1; D unclear. The V end lost 2 bases, the J end lost 0 bases, and 7 bases lay between the germline ends. The CDR3 runs 13 residues. Germline CDR1 reads SQVTM; CDR2 reads ANQGSEA.

This sequence joins TRBV6-2 or TRBV6-3 and TRBJ2-6; TRBD2 might be the D (5 bases). Germline-derived CDR1 and CDR2 are MNHEY and SVGEGT. V gave up 3 bases and J gave up 0 bases, with 6 bases separating them. CDR3 length: 15 amino acids. CDR3 DNA: TGTGCCAGCAGTTATGGAGGCTCTGGGGCCAACGTCCTGACTTTC. This sequence encodes CASSYGGSGANVLTF.

The V and J genes are TRBV7-9 and TRBJ2-7, with TRBD2 identical over 9 bases. The germline V gene encodes CDR1 SEHNR and CDR2 FQNEAQ (reference sequence). This CDR3 has 16 amino acids. Trimming removed 5 bases from V and 1 base from J; junction bases left unmatched: 9. For the CDR3, the DNA is TGTGCCAGCAGCCTACTTAGCGGGAGATCGTCCTACGAGCAGTACTTC. Its protein is CASSLLSGRSSYEQYF.

This chain uses TRBV7-9 with TRBJ2-1, with 8 bases matching TRBD2. With V trimmed by 3 bases and J by 7 bases, 14 bases remained unmatched. The germline CDR1 and CDR2 sequences are SEHNR and FQNEAQ (reference sequence). This CDR3 contains 17 residues. The CDR3 region is CASSLRFTGGPSNEQFF. CDR3 bases: TGTGCCAGCAGCTTGCGTTTCACGGGAGGGCCCTCGAATGAGCAGTTCTTC.

The chain uses TRBV5-4 and TRBJ2-1; D remains unclear. With 1 base removed from V and 0 bases from J, the gap between germline ends came to 8 bases. The CDR3 consists of 15 residues. The germline V gene has CDR1 SGHNT and CDR2 YYREEE (reference sequence). The DNA of the CDR3 is TGTGCCAGCAGCTTGTCCTCAAACTCCTACAATGAGCAGTTCTTC. Protein sequence: CASSLSSNSYNEQFF. Full variable domain (remainder filled in from reference TRBV5-4 and TRBJ2-1): ETGVTQSPTHLIKTRGQQVTLRCSSQSGHNTVSWYQQALGQGPQFIFQYYREEENGRGNFPPRFSGLQFPNYSSELNVNALELDDSALYLCASSLSSNSYNEQFFGPGTRLTVL.

This clonotype was found once. This chain connects TRBV3-1 to TRBJ1-1, with 9 nucleotides matching TRBD1. Germline CDR1 is LGHDT and CDR2 is YNNKEL (reference sequence). V gave up 3 bases and J gave up 8 bases; unmatched junction bases: 7. The CDR3 length is 14 residues. This CDR3 is CASSQFSGTGEAFF. Written as DNA, the CDR3 is TGTGCCAGCAGCCAGTTCTCCGGGACAGGGGAAGCTTTCTTT.

The chain is built from TRBV20-1 and TRBJ2-7; 11 nucleotides align to TRBD1. CDR3 length equals 15 residues. V shed 3 bases, J shed 1 base, and the junction held 5 bases outside the gene matches. Germline V gene data show CDR1 as DFQATT and CDR2 as SNEGSKA (reference sequence). In nucleotides, the CDR3 is TGCAGTGCTAGCGGCGGGACAGGGGGATCCTACGAGCAGTACTTC. The encoded protein is CSASGGTGGSYEQYF.

The chain links TRBV6-2 or TRBV6-3 to TRBJ1-4; the match to TRBD1 covers 8 bases. Trimming cost V 6 bases and J 3 bases; bases outside gene matches: 6. CDR3 length equals 15 residues. The germline V gene encodes CDR1 MNHEY and CDR2 SVGEGT. The CDR3 loop is CASSPETGANEKLFF. CDR3 sequence (DNA): TGTGCCAGCAGCCCTGAGACAGGGGCTAATGAAAAACTGTTTTTT.

V usage is TRBV24-1 and J usage is TRBJ2-2, with 8 positions matching TRBD2. The CDR3 covers 15 residues. Germline V CDR1 and CDR2: KGHDR, SFDVKD. V lost 5 bases and J lost 7; bases outside the gene matches: 8. The CDR3 sequence is CATSGQAGVVGELFF. For the CDR3, the DNA is TGTGCCACCAGTGGTCAAGCGGGAGTTGTCGGGGAGCTGTTTTTT.

DNA of the CDR3: TGTGCCAGCAGCCACTGGTCCTCTGGCACTGAAGCTTTCTTT. It codes for CASSHWSSGTEAFF. This chain links TRBV3-1 with TRBJ1-1, with unresolved D. Germline loops: CDR1 LGHDT, CDR2 YNNKEL (reference sequence). The V and J ends lost 3 bases and 4 bases respectively, with 12 bases between them. The CDR3 loop spans 14 amino acids.

The chain combines TRBV5-1 with TRBJ1-5; 10 bases match TRBD1. The CDR3 loop spans 16 amino acids. V was pared by 3 bases and J by 3 bases, with 6 bases of the junction left unmatched. Germline V gene sequence: CDR1 SGHRS, CDR2 YFSETQ. In nucleotides, the CDR3 is TGCGCCAGCAGCTGGGGGACAGGGGCCCTCAATCAGCCCCAGCATTTT. This gives the protein CASSWGTGALNQPQHF.

This chain uses TRBV15 with TRBJ2-1; D not certain. Trimming shortened V by 0 bases and J by 8 bases, and 8 bases separated the two germline ends. The CDR3 sequence is 13 residues long. Per germline, CDR1 LNHNV and CDR2 YYDKDF (reference sequence). The DNA for the CDR3 is TGTGCCACCAGCAGAGATCCCCCCGATGAGCAGTTCTTC. Residues: CATSRDPPDEQFF. The variable domain in full, with the rest retrieved from reference TRBV15 and TRBJ2-1, is DAMVIQNPRYQVTQFGKPVTLSCSQTLNHNVMYWYQQKSSQAPKLLFHYYDKDFNNEADTPDNFQSRRPNTSFCFLDIRSPGLGDTAMYLCATSRDPPDEQFFGPGTRLTVL.

V is TRBV4-2 and J is TRBJ1-2; D unclear. Germline V gene data show CDR1 as LGHNA and CDR2 as YNFKEQ. V lost 0 bases, J lost 8 bases, and 7 bases lay in between. The CDR3 is 12 residues long. The CDR3 is CASSQDIAGYTF. The CDR3 DNA reads as TGTGCCAGCAGCCAAGATATAGCGGGCTACACCTTC.

The table lists this clonotype with a count of one. CDR3 nucleotide sequence: TGCAGTGCTAGTCCGTATTTGAACACTGAAGCTTTCTTT. It is translated as CSASPYLNTEAFF. This chain connects TRBV20-1 to TRBJ1-1; D uncertain. V dropped 3 bases and J dropped 0 bases, with 8 bases sitting between them. In germline, CDR1 is DFQATT, CDR2 SNEGSKA (reference sequence). This CDR3 is 13 amino acids long.

The chain is built from TRBV5-4 and TRBJ2-3; 7 positions agree with TRBD2. J was trimmed by 1 base and V by 2 bases; bases with no gene match: 4. Germline CDR1 reads SGHNT; CDR2 reads YYREEE (reference sequence). The CDR3 runs to 15 residues. This CDR3 reads CASSFTSAGTDTQYF. The CDR3 region has the DNA TGTGCCAGCAGCTTCACTAGCGCTGGCACAGATACGCAGTATTTT.

The genes are TRBV6-5 and TRBJ1-6; D is possibly TRBD1 (5 bases). Germline CDR1 and CDR2: MNHEY and SVGAGI. V was trimmed by 6 bases and J by 10 bases, leaving 19 bases between them. The CDR3 runs to 15 residues. Here the CDR3 reads CASRPTSGSGSPLHF. In DNA, the CDR3 is TGTGCCAGCAGGCCTACATCAGGGTCAGGGTCACCCCTCCACTTT.

In its sample, this clonotype was seen once. The chain has TRBV29-1 and TRBJ1-1; D uncertain. Germline assignment: CDR1 SQVTM and CDR2 ANQGSEA. The CDR3 contains 13 residues. Deletions cut 3 bases from V and 0 bases from J, with 8 bases between. CDR3 in DNA: TGCAGCGTTGATCAGGAGCTGAACACTGAAGCTTTCTTT. This translates into CSVDQELNTEAFF.

The chain is built from TRBV9 and TRBJ2-1; D ambiguous. CDR1 is SGDLS and CDR2 is YYNGEE in the germline V gene. The CDR3 consists of 14 residues. The V gene lost 4 bases and the J gene lost 4 bases, with 12 bases spanning the gap. Here the CDR3 reads CASSPSTLYNEQFF. The CDR3 bases are TGTGCCAGCAGCCCCTCGACACTTTACAATGAGCAGTTCTTC.

The CDR3 DNA is TGTGCCTGGACCCATAGCGGGAGGGCCGAATGGGAGCAGTTCTTC. Its translation: CAWTHSGRAEWEQFF. The chain couples TRBV30 to TRBJ2-1; the match to TRBD2 covers 11 bases. The CDR3 is 15 amino acids. V lost 4 bases to trimming and J lost 10 bases; unmatched junction nucleotides: 12. Germline lookup yields CDR1 GTSNPN and CDR2 SVGIG (reference sequence). The full variable domain, with the rest looked up from reference TRBV30 and TRBJ2-1, is SQTIHQWPATLVQPVGSPLSLECTVEGTSNPNLYWYRQAAGRGLQLLFYSVGIGQISSEVPQNLSASRPQDRQFILSSKKLLLSDSGFYLCAWTHSGRAEWEQFFGPGTRLTVL.

This clonotype has a handful of counts. The chain combines TRBV27 with TRBJ2-7; 10 bases align to TRBD1. The CDR3 has 14 residues. Germline values: CDR1 MNHEY, CDR2 SMNVEV (reference sequence). The trim removed 5 bases at V and 1 base at J, leaving 2 bases unmatched. This CDR3 reads CASSRDRGSYEQYF. CDR3 nucleotide sequence: TGTGCCAGCAGTCGGGACAGGGGATCCTACGAGCAGTACTTC.

V is TRBV12-3 or TRBV12-4 and J is TRBJ2-1, with 7 bases that match TRBD2. V lost 3 bases to trimming and J lost 0 bases; unmatched junction nucleotides: 2. This CDR3 has 15 residues. For the CDR3, the DNA is TGTGCCAGCAGTTTGAGCGGGAACTCCTACAATGAGCAGTTCTTC. Translation: CASSLSGNSYNEQFF.

The chain links TRBV30 to TRBJ2-7; D gene uncertain. Looked up from germline, CDR1 is GTSNPN and CDR2 is SVGIG (reference sequence). The V end lost 7 bases, the J end lost 3 bases, and 10 bases lay between the germline ends. The CDR3 has 11 amino acids. CDR3: CALERYYEQYF. CDR3 DNA: TGTGCCTTGGAGAGATACTACGAGCAGTACTTC. Variable domain in full (rest from reference TRBV30 and TRBJ2-7): SQTIHQWPATLVQPVGSPLSLECTVEGTSNPNLYWYRQAAGRGLQLLFYSVGIGQISSEVPQNLSASRPQDRQFILSSKKLLLSDSGFYLCALERYYEQYFGPGTRLTVT.

This chain uses TRBV6-5 with TRBJ1-1; unclear D gene. Trimming removed 6 bases at V and 1 base at J, with 15 bases between. Germline CDR1 MNHEY, CDR2 SVGAGI. The CDR3 loop spans 15 amino acids. CDR3 DNA: TGTGCCAGCAGCCCTGCGGGAGCTACGAACACTGAAGCTTTCTTT. The encoded protein is CASSPAGATNTEAFF.